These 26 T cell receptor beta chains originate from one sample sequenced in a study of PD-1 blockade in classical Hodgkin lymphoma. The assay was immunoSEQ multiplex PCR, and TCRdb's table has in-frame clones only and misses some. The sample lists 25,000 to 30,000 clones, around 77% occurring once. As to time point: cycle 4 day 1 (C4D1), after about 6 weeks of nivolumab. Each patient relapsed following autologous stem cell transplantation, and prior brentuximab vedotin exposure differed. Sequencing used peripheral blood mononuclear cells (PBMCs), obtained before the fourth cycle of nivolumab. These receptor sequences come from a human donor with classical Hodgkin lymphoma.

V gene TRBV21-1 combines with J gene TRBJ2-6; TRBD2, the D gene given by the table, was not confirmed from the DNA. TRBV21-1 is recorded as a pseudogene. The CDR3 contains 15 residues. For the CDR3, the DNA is TGTGCCAGCAGCAAAACTGGTACTGGGGCCAACGTCCTGACTTTC. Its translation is CASSKTGTGANVLTF.

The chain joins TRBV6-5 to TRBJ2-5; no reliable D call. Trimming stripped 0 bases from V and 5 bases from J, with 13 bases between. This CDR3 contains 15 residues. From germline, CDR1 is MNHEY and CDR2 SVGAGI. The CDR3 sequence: CASSYSILVRETQYF. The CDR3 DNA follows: TGTGCCAGCAGTTACTCGATTCTAGTAAGGGAGACCCAGTACTTC.

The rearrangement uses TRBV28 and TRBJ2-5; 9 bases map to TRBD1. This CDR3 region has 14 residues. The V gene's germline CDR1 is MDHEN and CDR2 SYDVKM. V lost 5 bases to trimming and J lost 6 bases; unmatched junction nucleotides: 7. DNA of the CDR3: TGTGCCAGCAGTCCACAGGGGGCCCAGAAGACCCAGTACTTC. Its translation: CASSPQGAQKTQYF.

CDR3 in DNA: TGCGCCAGCAGCGCATTGGGTAGCGGGAGCTCGCAGTATTTT. Translating gives CASSALGSGSSQYF. This rearrangement joins TRBV10-1 to TRBJ2-3, with 9 bases matching TRBD2. V trimming: 6 bases; J trimming: 10 bases; junction bases outside the gene matches: 11. The CDR3 contains 14 residues. The germline gives CDR1 WNHNN, CDR2 SYGVQD (reference sequence).

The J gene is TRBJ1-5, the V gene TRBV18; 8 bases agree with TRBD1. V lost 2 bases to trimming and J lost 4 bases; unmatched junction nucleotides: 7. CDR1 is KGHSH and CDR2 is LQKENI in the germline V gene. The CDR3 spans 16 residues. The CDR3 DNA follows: TGTGCCAGCTCACCAGCCCAGGGGGCTCGTAATCAGCCCCAGCATTTT. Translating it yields CASSPAQGARNQPQHF.

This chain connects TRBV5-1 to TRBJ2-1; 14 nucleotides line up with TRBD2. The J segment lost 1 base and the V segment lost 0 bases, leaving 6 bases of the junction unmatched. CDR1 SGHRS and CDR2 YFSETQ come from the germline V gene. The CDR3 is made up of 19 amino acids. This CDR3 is CASSLGLAGGPGSYNEQFF. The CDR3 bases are TGCGCCAGCAGCTTGGGACTAGCGGGAGGGCCGGGGTCCTACAATGAGCAGTTCTTC.

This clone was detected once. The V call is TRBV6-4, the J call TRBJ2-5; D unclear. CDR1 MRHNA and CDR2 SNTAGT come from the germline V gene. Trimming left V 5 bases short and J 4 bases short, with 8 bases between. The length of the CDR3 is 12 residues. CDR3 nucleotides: TGTGCCAGCAGTCTCGAGGTAGAGACCCAGTACTTC. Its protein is CASSLEVETQYF.

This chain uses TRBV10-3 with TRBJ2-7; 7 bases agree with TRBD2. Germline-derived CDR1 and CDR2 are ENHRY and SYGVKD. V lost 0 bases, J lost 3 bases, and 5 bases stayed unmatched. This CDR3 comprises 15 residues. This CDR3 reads CAISESGGRVYEQYF. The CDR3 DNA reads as TGTGCCATCAGTGAGTCAGGAGGGAGGGTCTACGAGCAGTACTTC.

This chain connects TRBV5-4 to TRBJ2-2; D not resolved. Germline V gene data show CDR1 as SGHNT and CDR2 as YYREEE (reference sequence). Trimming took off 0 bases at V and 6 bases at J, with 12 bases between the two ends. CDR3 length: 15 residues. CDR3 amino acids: CASSLGRAGAGELFF. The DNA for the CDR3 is TGTGCCAGCAGCTTGGGAAGGGCTGGAGCCGGGGAGCTGTTTTTT.

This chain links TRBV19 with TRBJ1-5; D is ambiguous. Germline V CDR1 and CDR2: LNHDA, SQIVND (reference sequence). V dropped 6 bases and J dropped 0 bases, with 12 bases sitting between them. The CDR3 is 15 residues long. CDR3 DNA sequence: TGTGCCAGTAGAAAAGGGAAAGATAGCAATCAGCCCCAGCATTTT. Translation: CASRKGKDSNQPQHF. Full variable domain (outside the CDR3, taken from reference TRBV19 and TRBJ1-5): DGGITQSPKYLFRKEGQNVTLSCEQNLNHDAMYWYRQDPGQGLRLIYYSQIVNDFQKGDIAEGYSVSREKKESFPLTVTSAQKNPTAFYLCASRKGKDSNQPQHFGDGTRLSIL.

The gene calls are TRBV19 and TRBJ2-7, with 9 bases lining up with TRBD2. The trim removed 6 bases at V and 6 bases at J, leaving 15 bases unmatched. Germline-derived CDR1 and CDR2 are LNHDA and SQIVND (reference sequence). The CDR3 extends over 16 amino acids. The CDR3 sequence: CASSAGGVAGVAEQYF. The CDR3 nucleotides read TGTGCCAGTAGCGCGGGGGGGGTAGCGGGAGTTGCCGAGCAGTACTTC.

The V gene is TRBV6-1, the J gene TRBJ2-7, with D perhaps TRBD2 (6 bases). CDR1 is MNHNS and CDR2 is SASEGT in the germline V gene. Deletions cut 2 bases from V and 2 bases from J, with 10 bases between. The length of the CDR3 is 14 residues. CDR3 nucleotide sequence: TGTGCCAGCAGTGAAACTAGCCTGCCCTACGAGCAGTACTTC. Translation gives CASSETSLPYEQYF.

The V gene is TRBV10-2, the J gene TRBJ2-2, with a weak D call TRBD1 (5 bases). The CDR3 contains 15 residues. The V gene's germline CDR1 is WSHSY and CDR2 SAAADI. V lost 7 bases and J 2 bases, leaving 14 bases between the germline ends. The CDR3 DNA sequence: TGCGCCAGCAACTCCTTAGGGGTTAACACCGGGGAGCTGTTTTTT. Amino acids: CASNSLGVNTGELFF.

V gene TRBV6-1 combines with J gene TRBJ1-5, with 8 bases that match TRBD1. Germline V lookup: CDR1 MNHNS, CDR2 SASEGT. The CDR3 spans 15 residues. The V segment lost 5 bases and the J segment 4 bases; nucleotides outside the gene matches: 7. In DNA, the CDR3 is TGTGCCAGCAGTAACGGACAGGGACAGAATCAGCCCCAGCATTTT. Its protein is CASSNGQGQNQPQHF.

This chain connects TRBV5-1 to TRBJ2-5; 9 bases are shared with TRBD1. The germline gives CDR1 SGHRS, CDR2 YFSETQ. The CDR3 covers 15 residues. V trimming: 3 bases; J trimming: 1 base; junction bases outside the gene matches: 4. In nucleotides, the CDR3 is TGCGCCAGCAGCTCGTGGACAGGGGTCCAAGAGACCCAGTACTTC. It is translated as CASSSWTGVQETQYF.

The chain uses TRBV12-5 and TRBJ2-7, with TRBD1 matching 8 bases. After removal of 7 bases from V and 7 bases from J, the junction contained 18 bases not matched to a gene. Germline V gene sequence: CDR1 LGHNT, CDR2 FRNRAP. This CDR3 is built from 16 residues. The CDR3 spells CASAPPGTGRGGEQYF. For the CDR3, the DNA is TGTGCTAGTGCCCCACCTGGGACAGGACGGGGCGGGGAGCAGTACTTC.

The CDR3 bases are TGCGCCAGCAGCTTCGGAAAAAACTTTCAAGAGACCCAGTACTTC. This translates into CASSFGKNFQETQYF. The chain joins TRBV5-1 to TRBJ2-5; D is undetermined. V shed 2 bases and J shed 2 bases, with 13 bases lying between them. The CDR3 is 15 amino acids. Looked up from germline, CDR1 is SGHRS and CDR2 is YFSETQ. The entire variable domain, with the rest obtained from reference TRBV5-1 and TRBJ2-5, is as follows: KAGVTQTPRYLIKTRGQQVTLSCSPISGHRSVSWYQQTPGQGLQFLFEYFSETQRNKGNFPGRFSGRQFSNSRSEMNVSTLELGDSALYLCASSFGKNFQETQYFGPGTRLLVL.

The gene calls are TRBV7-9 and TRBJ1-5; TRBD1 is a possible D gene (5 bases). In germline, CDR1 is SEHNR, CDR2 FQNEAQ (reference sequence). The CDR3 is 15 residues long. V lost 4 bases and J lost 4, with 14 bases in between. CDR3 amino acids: CASSSSGGWNQPQHF. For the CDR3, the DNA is TGTGCCAGCAGCTCGAGTGGGGGTTGGAATCAGCCCCAGCATTTT.

The DNA of the CDR3 is TGTGCCAGCCATGACAGGCTGAACACTGAAGCTTTCTTT. This gives the protein CASHDRLNTEAFF. V usage is TRBV6-5 and J usage is TRBJ1-1; TRBD1 might be the D (6 bases). V lost 8 bases and J lost 0, with 10 bases in between. This CDR3 has 13 residues. Germline loops: CDR1 MNHEY, CDR2 SVGAGI.

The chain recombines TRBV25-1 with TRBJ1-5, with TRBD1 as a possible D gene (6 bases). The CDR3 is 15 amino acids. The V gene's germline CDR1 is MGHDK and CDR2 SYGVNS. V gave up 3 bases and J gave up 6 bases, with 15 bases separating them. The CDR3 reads CASSDSGGLGQPQHF. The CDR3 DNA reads TGTGCCAGCAGTGACTCCGGGGGGCTGGGTCAGCCCCAGCATTTT.

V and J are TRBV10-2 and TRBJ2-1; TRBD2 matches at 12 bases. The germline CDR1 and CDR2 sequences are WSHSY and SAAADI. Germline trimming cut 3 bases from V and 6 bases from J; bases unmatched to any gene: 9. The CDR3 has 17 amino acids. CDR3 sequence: CASSDPRLAGVSNEQFF. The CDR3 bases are TGCGCCAGCAGTGACCCTAGACTAGCGGGAGTTTCCAATGAGCAGTTCTTC.

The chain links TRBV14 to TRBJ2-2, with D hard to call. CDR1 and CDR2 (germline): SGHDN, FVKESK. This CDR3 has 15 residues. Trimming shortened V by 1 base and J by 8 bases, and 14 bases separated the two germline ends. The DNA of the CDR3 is TGTGCCAGCAGCCAAGGATTCCTCGGTGGGGGGGAGCTGTTTTTT. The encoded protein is CASSQGFLGGGELFF.

The CDR3 sequence is CASRNSGTDTQYF. The CDR3 DNA is TGTGCCAGCAGAAACAGCGGCACAGATACGCAGTATTTT. The chain links TRBV7-2 to TRBJ2-3; the D is unclear. Trimming cost V 6 bases and J 1 base, with 8 bases left between them. The CDR3 sequence is 13 residues long. Germline CDR1 reads SGHTA; CDR2 reads FQGNSA.

CDR3 sequence: CASSLAGTGPYEQYF. CDR3 DNA: TGTGCCAGCAGCTTAGCTGGGACCGGCCCCTACGAGCAGTACTTC. The chain joins TRBV7-2 to TRBJ2-7; the D gene could be TRBD1 or TRBD2 (5 bases each). CDR1 and CDR2 (germline): SGHTA, FQGNSA. V was trimmed by 0 bases and J by 2 bases, leaving 11 bases between them. The CDR3 has 15 residues.

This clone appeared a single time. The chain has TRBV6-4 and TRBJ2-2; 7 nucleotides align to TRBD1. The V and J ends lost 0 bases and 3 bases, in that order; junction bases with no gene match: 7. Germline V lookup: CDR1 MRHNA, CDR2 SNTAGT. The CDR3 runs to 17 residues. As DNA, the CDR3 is TGTGCCAGCAGTGACTCCTCTGACAGGGAGCACACCGGGGAGCTGTTTTTT. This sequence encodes CASSDSSDREHTGELFF.

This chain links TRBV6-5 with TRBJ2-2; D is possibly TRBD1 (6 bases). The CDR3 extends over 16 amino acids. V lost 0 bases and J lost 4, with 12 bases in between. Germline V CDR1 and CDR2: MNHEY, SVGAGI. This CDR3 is CASSYSSRGSTGELFF. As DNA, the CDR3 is TGTGCCAGCAGTTACTCGAGCAGGGGTTCCACCGGGGAGCTGTTTTTT.